This T cell receptor (beta chain) is from a study of T cells in Graves' hyperthyroidism and ophthalmopathy. Trimming took off 6 bases at V and 1 base at J, with 18 bases between the two ends. The CDR3 is 16 amino acids. Germline V gene data show CDR1 as SNHLY and CDR2 as FYNNEI. This clonotype came up many times. Researchers amplified the TCR beta CDR3 regions from RNA transcripts. The TCR CDR3 first-round RT-PCR relied on the HTBI primer set. From the multiplex PCR reads, TCRdb called clonotypes with MiXCR, one entry per CDR3 protein. The table includes a few hundred thousand distinct CDR3 sequences, approximately 13% detected once.

This TCR derives from a middle-aged woman with Graves' ophthalmopathy. What was sequenced was blood. V is TRBV2 and J is TRBJ1-1; possible D gene TRBD1, 5 bases. In DNA form, the CDR3 reads TGTGCCAGCAGGGTCAGAAAGGTGGGGGGGAACACTGAAGCTTTCTTT. Translated: CASRVRKVGGNTEAFF. The full variable domain, in which reference TRBV2 and TRBJ1-1 provide the parts outside the CDR3, is EPEVTQTPSHQVTQMGQEVILRCVPISNHLYFYWYRQILGQKVEFLVSFYNNEISEKSEIFDDQFSVERPDGSNFTLKIRSTKLEDSAMYFCASRVRKVGGNTEAFFGQGTRLTVV.